This paragraph reports one T cell receptor beta chain. Its antigen is still unknown. The germline CDR1 and CDR2 sequences are MDHEN and SYDVKM. The CDR3 is made up of 14 amino acids. Deletions cut 5 bases from V and 2 bases from J, with 12 bases between. This entry is derived from a study of vaccination effects on CD4 cells after COVID-19. Study background: Pools of viral peptides were used by the ViraFEST assay to expand antigen-specific CD4+ T cells ahead of sequencing.

Following an approximately 10-day culture, CD4+ T cells were purified. Half the medium was replaced with IL-2 medium on days 3 and 7. Generated by immunoSEQ multiplex PCR, the TCRdb table keeps only in-frame clones and is missing some. The top ten clones hold approximately 3% of a sample with about 50,000 clones, more than 60% of them seen once. The sequence was collected from a human donor who received a COVID-19 vaccine. The starting material was CD4+ T cells from PBMCs cultured without peptide, obtained before COVID-19 vaccination. The chain recombines TRBV28 with TRBJ1-2; a weak D match, TRBD1 (5 bases). DNA for the CDR3: TGTGCCAGCAGTCCCCTGGGACCCAACTATGGCTACACCTTC. It yields the protein CASSPLGPNYGYTF.